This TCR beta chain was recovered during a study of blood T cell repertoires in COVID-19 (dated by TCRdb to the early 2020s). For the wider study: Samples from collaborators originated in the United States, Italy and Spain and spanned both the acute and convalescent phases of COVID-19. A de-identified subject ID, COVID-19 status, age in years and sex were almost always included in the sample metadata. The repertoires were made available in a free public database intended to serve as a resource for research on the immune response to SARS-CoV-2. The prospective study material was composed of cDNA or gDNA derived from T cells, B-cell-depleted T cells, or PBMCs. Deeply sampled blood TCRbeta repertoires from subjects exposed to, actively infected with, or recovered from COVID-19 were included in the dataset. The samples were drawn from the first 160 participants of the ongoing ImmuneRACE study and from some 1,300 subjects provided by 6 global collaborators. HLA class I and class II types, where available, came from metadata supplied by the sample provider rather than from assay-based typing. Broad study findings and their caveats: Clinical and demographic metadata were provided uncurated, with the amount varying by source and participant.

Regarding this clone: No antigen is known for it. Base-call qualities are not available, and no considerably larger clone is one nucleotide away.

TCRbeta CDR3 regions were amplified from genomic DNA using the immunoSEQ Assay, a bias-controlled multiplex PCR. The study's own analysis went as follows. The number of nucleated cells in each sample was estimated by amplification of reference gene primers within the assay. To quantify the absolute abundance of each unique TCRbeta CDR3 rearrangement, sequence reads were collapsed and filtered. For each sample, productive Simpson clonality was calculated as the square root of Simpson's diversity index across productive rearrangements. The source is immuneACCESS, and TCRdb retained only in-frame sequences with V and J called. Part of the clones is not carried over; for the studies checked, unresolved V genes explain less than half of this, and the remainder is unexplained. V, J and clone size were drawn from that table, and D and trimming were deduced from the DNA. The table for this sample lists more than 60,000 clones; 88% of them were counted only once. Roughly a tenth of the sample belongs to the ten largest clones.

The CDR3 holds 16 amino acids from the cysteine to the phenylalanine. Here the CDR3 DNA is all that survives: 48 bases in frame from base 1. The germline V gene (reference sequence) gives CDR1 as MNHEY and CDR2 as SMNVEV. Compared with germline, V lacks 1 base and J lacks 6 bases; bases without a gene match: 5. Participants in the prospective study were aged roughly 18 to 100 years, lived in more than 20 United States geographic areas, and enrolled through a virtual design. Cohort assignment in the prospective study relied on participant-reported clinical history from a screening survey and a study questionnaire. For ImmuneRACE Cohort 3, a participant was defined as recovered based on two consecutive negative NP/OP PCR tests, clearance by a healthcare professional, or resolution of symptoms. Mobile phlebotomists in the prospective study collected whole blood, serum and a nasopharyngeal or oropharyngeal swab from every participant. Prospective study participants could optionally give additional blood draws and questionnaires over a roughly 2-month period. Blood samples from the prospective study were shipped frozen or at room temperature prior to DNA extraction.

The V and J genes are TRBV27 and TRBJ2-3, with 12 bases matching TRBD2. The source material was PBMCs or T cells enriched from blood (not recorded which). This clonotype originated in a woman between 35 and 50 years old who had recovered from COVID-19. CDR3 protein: CASSLFPLAGGDTQYF. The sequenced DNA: TGTGCCAGCAGTTTATTTCCGCTAGCGGGGGGGGATACGCAGTATTTT.